The 19 T cell receptor beta chains given below trace back to one sample, sequenced in a study of blood T cell repertoires in COVID-19. The protocol was immunoSEQ multiplex PCR, while the TCRdb copy is restricted to in-frame clones and leaves out a portion. Of 95,000 to 150,000 clones listed, around 80% are singletons. Sequences were obtained from peripheral blood. The receptor source for this set is a man between 60 and 70 years old with active or convalescent COVID-19.

The genes are TRBV30 and TRBJ1-1; D unresolved. V lost 3 bases and J 2 bases, leaving 19 bases between the germline ends. The V gene's germline CDR1 is GTSNPN and CDR2 SVGIG (reference sequence). CDR3 length: 16 amino acids. DNA of the CDR3: TGTGCCTGGAGCCAACCTTCCCGGGAGGGCAACACTGAAGCTTTCTTT. It is translated as CAWSQPSREGNTEAFF.

The chain employs TRBV15 and TRBJ2-3; D gene unclear. Germline V gene sequence: CDR1 LNHNV, CDR2 YYDKDF (reference sequence). CDR3 length: 13 residues. Trimming left V 5 bases short and J 1 base short, with 7 bases between. The CDR3 sequence: CATSAPGTDTQYF. CDR3 coding DNA: TGTGCCACCAGCGCCCCAGGCACAGATACGCAGTATTTT.

This rearrangement joins TRBV11-2 to TRBJ2-7; TRBD2 is a possible D gene (5 bases). Germline CDR1 and CDR2: SGHAT and FQNNGV. V lost 5 bases, J lost 5 bases, and 13 bases lay in between. CDR3 size: 13 residues. The CDR3 here is CASSPGWWDEQYF. In DNA form, the CDR3 reads TGTGCCAGCAGCCCGGGGTGGTGGGACGAGCAGTACTTC.

The sample holds a few counts of this clone. The chain carries TRBV4-2 and TRBJ2-7; D perhaps matches TRBD2 (5 bases). The germline CDR1 and CDR2 sequences are LGHNA and YNFKEQ. This CDR3 has 14 residues. The V end lost 3 bases, the J end lost 2 bases, and 11 bases lay between the germline ends. The DNA for the CDR3 is TGTGCCAGCAGCCACCCGGGATTAGCCTACGAGCAGTACTTC. It translates to CASSHPGLAYEQYF.

J is TRBJ2-5 and V is TRBV7-2, with TRBD2 matching over 13 bases. This CDR3 spans 16 amino acids. Germline V gene lookup returns CDR1 SGHTA and CDR2 FQGNSA. The trim removed 4 bases at V and 4 bases at J, leaving 6 bases unmatched. The CDR3 here is CASSSRLAGGGETQYF. The DNA of the CDR3 is TGTGCCAGCAGCTCACGACTAGCGGGAGGCGGAGAGACCCAGTACTTC.

This sequence joins TRBV11-1 and TRBJ2-7; 7 positions match TRBD1. V shed 4 bases, J shed 6 bases, and the junction held 9 bases outside the gene matches. This CDR3 contains 14 residues. CDR1 and CDR2 (germline): SGHAT, FQDESV (reference sequence). This chain's CDR3 is CASSSSTGSGEQYF. The CDR3 region has the DNA TGTGCCAGCAGCTCGTCGACAGGGTCAGGCGAGCAGTACTTC.

This sequence joins TRBV2 and TRBJ1-5, with no clear D. The CDR3 spans 15 residues. V was shortened by 6 bases and J by 0 bases, with 12 bases between the two germline ends. The germline gives CDR1 SNHLY, CDR2 FYNNEI. This chain's CDR3 is CASSQTGNSNQPQHF. The CDR3 bases are TGTGCCAGCAGCCAAACCGGGAATAGCAATCAGCCCCAGCATTTT.

The gene calls are TRBV5-1 and TRBJ2-7; TRBD2 is a possible D gene (5 bases). The CDR3 contains 14 residues. V dropped 0 bases and J dropped 4 bases, with 11 bases sitting between them. Germline CDR1 is SGHRS and CDR2 is YFSETQ. In nucleotides, the CDR3 is TGCGCCAGCAGCTTGGGGCAGGAGGAGTACGAGCAGTACTTC. It is translated as CASSLGQEEYEQYF.

This clone was detected a few times. The chain carries TRBV7-8 and TRBJ2-7, with 9 bases aligning to TRBD2. Losses at the gene ends were 5 bases for V and 2 bases for J; bases not matched to a gene: 7. CDR1 SGHVS and CDR2 FQNEAQ come from the germline V gene. The CDR3 is 15 residues long. The CDR3 nucleotides read TGTGCCAGCAGCCCGATAGCGGGAGTTGCCTACGAGCAGTACTTC. It specifies CASSPIAGVAYEQYF.

This clone has a single count. The J gene is TRBJ1-1, the V gene TRBV30; 11 nucleotides match TRBD1. Trimming took 4 bases from V and 3 from J; bases not matched to a gene: 4. Germline loops: CDR1 GTSNPN, CDR2 SVGIG (reference sequence). The CDR3 sequence is 14 residues long. CDR3 amino acids: CAWTRDRGYTEAFF. The CDR3 region has the DNA TGTGCCTGGACAAGGGACAGGGGGTACACTGAAGCTTTCTTT.

The rearrangement links TRBV14 to TRBJ1-2; 10 bases agree with TRBD1. With 2 bases clipped from V and 8 bases from J, the junction kept 8 bases outside the gene matches. CDR1 is SGHDN, CDR2 FVKESK, per germline. CDR3 length: 15 residues. The CDR3 protein is CASSQFRTGGIGYTF. The DNA of the CDR3 is TGTGCCAGCAGCCAATTCCGGACAGGGGGGATCGGCTACACCTTC.

This chain links TRBV28 with TRBJ2-7; a weak D match, TRBD2 (5 bases). The CDR3 has 14 residues. Germline V lookup: CDR1 MDHEN, CDR2 SYDVKM. V dropped 2 bases and J dropped 5 bases, with 13 bases sitting between them. CDR3: CASSLLARTDEQYF. The DNA of the CDR3 is TGTGCCAGCAGTTTACTAGCCCGAACGGACGAGCAGTACTTC.

CDR3 in DNA: TGTGCCAGCGCCGCGGGACTGGGCGGGGACGAGCAGTACTTC. Protein: CASAAGLGGDEQYF. V is TRBV9 and J is TRBJ2-7; possible D gene TRBD2, 6 bases. V was trimmed by 7 bases and J by 5 bases, leaving 19 bases between them. The CDR3 runs 14 residues. Looked up from germline, CDR1 is SGDLS and CDR2 is YYNGEE.

The chain joins TRBV7-9 to TRBJ2-1; TRBD2 aligns across 11 bases. This CDR3 contains 14 residues. J gave up 6 bases and V 5 bases, and 3 bases lay outside the gene matches. Germline V gene sequence: CDR1 SEHNR, CDR2 FQNEAQ (reference sequence). The DNA for the CDR3 is TGTGCCAGCAGCCGACTAGCGGGGTTCAATGAGCAGTTCTTC. As protein: CASSRLAGFNEQFF.

The chain is built from TRBV19 and TRBJ2-2; 10 bases align to TRBD1. Germline assignment: CDR1 LNHDA and CDR2 SQIVND (reference sequence). CDR3 length: 15 amino acids. Trimming removed 5 bases from V and 6 bases from J; junction bases left unmatched: 6. CDR3 nucleotide sequence: TGTGCCAGTAGTGTCGGGACAGGGGAGGCCGGGGAGCTGTTTTTT. This translates into CASSVGTGEAGELFF.

V and J are TRBV18 and TRBJ2-7; TRBD2 is a possible D gene (6 bases). The germline V gene has CDR1 KGHSH and CDR2 LQKENI. V lost 6 bases and J lost 1, with 13 bases in between. The CDR3 covers 14 residues. The CDR3 is CASSSPGGSYEQYF. The DNA for the CDR3 is TGTGCCAGCTCCTCTCCCGGGGGTTCCTACGAGCAGTACTTC. Full variable domain (missing parts from reference TRBV18 and TRBJ2-7): NAGVMQNPRHLVRRRGQEARLRCSPMKGHSHVYWYRQLPEEGLKFMVYLQKENIIDESGMPKERFSAEFPKEGPSILRIQQVVRGDSAAYFCASSSPGGSYEQYFGPGTRLTVT.

In DNA, the CDR3 is TGTGCCAGCAGTCCTTTGAAGGGACTAGCGGGAGGGCGAGAGACCCAGTACTTC. Translation gives CASSPLKGLAGGRETQYF. The rearrangement uses TRBV6-6 and TRBJ2-5; 16 bases match TRBD2. V lost 5 bases to trimming and J lost 4 bases; unmatched junction nucleotides: 10. CDR3 size: 18 residues. The germline V gene encodes CDR1 MNHNY and CDR2 SVGAGI (reference sequence).

The J gene is TRBJ1-1, the V gene TRBV28; D not certain. The V end lost 6 bases, the J end lost 5 bases, and 13 bases lay between the germline ends. The V gene's germline CDR1 is MDHEN and CDR2 SYDVKM. The CDR3 has 13 amino acids. CDR3 protein: CASSPIQKTEAFF. The CDR3 bases are TGTGCCAGCAGCCCCATACAGAAGACTGAAGCTTTCTTT.

This CDR3 is CASSGRGAASSYEQYF. The CDR3 DNA sequence: TGTGCCAGCAGTGGCCGGGGAGCGGCGAGCTCCTACGAGCAGTACTTC. This rearrangement joins TRBV25-1 to TRBJ2-7; TRBD2 might be the D (5 bases). CDR1 is MGHDK, CDR2 SYGVNS, per germline. The V gene lost 4 bases and the J gene lost 0 bases, with 16 bases spanning the gap. CDR3 length equals 16 residues.